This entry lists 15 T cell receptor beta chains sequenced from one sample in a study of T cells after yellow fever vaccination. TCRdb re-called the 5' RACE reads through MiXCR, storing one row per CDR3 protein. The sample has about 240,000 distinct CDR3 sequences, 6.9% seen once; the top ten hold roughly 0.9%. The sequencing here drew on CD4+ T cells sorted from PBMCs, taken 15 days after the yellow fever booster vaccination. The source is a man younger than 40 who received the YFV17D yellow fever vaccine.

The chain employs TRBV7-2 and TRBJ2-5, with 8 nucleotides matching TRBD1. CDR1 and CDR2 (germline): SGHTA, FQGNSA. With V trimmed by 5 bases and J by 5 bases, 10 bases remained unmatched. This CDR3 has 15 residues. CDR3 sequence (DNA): TGTGCCAGCAGCGTGCAGGGGGCGCTGAGGGAGACCCAGTACTTC. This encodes CASSVQGALRETQYF.

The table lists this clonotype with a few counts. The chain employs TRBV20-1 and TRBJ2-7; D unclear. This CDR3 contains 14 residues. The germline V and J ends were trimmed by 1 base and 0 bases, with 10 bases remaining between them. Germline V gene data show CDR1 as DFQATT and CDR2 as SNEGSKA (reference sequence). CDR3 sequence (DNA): TGCAGTGCTAGAGTAGCTGCTAGCTCCTACGAGCAGTACTTC. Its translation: CSARVAASSYEQYF.

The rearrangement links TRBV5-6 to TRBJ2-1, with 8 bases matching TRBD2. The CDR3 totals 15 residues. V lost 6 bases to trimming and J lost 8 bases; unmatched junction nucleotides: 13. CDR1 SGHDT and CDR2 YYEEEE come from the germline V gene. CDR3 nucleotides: TGTGCCAGCATCTTTCGTGGTAGCGGGACCCATGAGCAGTTCTTC. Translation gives CASIFRGSGTHEQFF.

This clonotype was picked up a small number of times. The CDR3: CSARSVSGGPFYEQYF. The CDR3 nucleotides read TGCAGTGCTAGATCGGTCTCGGGAGGGCCGTTCTACGAGCAGTACTTC. The V call is TRBV20-1, the J call TRBJ2-7; 8 bases match TRBD2. CDR1 DFQATT and CDR2 SNEGSKA come from the germline V gene (reference sequence). The CDR3 consists of 16 residues. With V trimmed by 2 bases and J by 3 bases, 12 bases remained unmatched.

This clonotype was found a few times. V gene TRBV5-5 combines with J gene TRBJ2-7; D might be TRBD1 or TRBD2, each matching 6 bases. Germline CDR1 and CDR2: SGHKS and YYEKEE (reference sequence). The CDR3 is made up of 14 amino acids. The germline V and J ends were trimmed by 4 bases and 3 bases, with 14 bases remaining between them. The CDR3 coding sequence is TGTGCCAGCAGCGCGGGGACAAGAGACTACGAGCAGTACTTC. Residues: CASSAGTRDYEQYF.

DNA for the CDR3: TGCAGTGCTAGAGTACGGGCGCCAGATACGCAGTATTTT. Its translation: CSARVRAPDTQYF. The chain joins TRBV20-1 to TRBJ2-3; D unclear. This CDR3 has 13 residues. The V end lost 1 base, the J end lost 4 bases, and 9 bases lay between the germline ends. Per the germline V gene, CDR1 is DFQATT and CDR2 is SNEGSKA (reference sequence).

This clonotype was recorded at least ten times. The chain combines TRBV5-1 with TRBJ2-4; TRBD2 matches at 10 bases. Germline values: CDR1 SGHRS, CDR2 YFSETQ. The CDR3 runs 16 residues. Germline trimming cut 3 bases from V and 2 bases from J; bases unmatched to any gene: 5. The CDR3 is CASSSETSGPKNIQYF. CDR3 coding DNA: TGCGCCAGCAGCTCCGAGACTAGCGGGCCCAAAAACATTCAGTACTTC.

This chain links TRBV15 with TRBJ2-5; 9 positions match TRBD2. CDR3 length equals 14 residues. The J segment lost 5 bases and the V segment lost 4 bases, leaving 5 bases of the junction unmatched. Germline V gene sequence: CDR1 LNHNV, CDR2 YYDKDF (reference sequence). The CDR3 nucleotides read TGTGCCACCAGCACAGGACTAGCGAGCGAGACCCAGTACTTC. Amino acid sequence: CATSTGLASETQYF.

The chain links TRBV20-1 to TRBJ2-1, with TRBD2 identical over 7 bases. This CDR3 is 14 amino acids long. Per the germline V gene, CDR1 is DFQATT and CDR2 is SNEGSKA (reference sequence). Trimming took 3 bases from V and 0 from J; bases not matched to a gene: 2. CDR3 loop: CSASGRISYNEQFF. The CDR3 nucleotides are TGCAGTGCTAGCGGGAGGATCTCCTACAATGAGCAGTTCTTC.

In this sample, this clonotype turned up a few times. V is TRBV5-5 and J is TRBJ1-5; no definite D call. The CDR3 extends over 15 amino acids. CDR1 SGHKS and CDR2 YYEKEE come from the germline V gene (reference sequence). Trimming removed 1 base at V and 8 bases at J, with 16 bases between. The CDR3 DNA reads TGTGCCAGCAGCTTGTTTTTGGCAGGAAGAGAGCCCCAGCATTTT. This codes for CASSLFLAGREPQHF.

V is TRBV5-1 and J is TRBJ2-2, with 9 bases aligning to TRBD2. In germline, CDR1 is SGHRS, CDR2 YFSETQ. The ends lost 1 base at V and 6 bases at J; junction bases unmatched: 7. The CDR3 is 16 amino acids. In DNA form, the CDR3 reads TGCGCCAGCAGCTTGAATTCGGCGGGAGGGCCCGGGGAGCTGTTTTTT. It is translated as CASSLNSAGGPGELFF. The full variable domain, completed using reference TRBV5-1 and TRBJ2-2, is KAGVTQTPRYLIKTRGQQVTLSCSPISGHRSVSWYQQTPGQGLQFLFEYFSETQRNKGNFPGRFSGRQFSNSRSEMNVSTLELGDSALYLCASSLNSAGGPGELFFGEGSRLTVL.

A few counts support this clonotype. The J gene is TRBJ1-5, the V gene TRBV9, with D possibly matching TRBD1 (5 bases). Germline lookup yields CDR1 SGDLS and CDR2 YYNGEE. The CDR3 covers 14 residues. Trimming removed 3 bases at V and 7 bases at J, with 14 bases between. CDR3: CASSAGHSSQPQHF. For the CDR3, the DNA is TGTGCCAGCAGCGCAGGACATTCGAGCCAGCCCCAGCATTTT.

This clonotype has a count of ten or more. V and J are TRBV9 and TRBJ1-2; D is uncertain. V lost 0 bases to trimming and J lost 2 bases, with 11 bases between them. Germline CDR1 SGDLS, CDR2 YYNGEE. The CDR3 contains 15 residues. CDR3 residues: CASSVDAGRNYGYTF. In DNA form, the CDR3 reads TGTGCCAGCAGCGTAGATGCGGGGAGGAACTATGGCTACACCTTC.

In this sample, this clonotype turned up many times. The CDR3 loop is CASSQEEGNTGELFF. CDR3 bases: TGCGCCAGCAGCCAAGAGGAAGGGAACACCGGGGAGCTGTTTTTT. The J gene is TRBJ2-2, the V gene TRBV4-3; the D is unclear. V was shortened by 0 bases and J by 1 base, with 6 bases between the two germline ends. The CDR3 runs to 15 residues. Germline CDR1 LGHNA, CDR2 YSLEER.

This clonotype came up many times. CDR3 in DNA: TGCAGCGTTGTCACCACTAGCACAGATACGCAGTATTTT. This translates into CSVVTTSTDTQYF. The rearrangement joins TRBV29-1 to TRBJ2-3, with D uncertain. This CDR3 contains 13 residues. V lost 4 bases and J 0 bases, leaving 8 bases between the germline ends. The germline V gene has CDR1 SQVTM and CDR2 ANQGSEA.